Listed below are T cell receptor beta chains from one sample, sequenced in a study of shared clonotypes between healthy human individuals. Sequenced by immunoSEQ multiplex PCR; TCRdb stores in-frame clones only, minus some. The top ten hold less than 2% of the sample, which has fewer than 850,000 clones, about 78% seen once. Sequencing was carried out using memory CD4+ T cells sorted from blood. The receptors were gathered from a woman in her 30s in good health. Each CDR3 is given with its conserved first and last residue. D genes are given only for firm matches. Size values are once, few and many counts, or a class for expanded clones, and some rows have none.

clone size: .; J gene: TRBJ2-7; V gene: TRBV10-3; CDR3 length: 15; D gene: TRBD1; CDR3 DNA: TGTGCCAGCAGTACTGGACAGGGAGACTCTAGTGAGCAGTACTTC; CDR3 protein: CASSTGQGDSSEQYF
clone size: .; J gene: TRBJ2-3; V gene: TRBV19; CDR3 length: 19; D gene: TRBD1; CDR3 DNA: TGTGCCAGTACCCCCGGGACAGGGGGCTGGGCGGGAGCGACAGATACGCAGTATTTT; CDR3 protein: CASTPGTGGWAGATDTQYF
clone size: .; J gene: TRBJ1-1; V gene: TRBV28; CDR3 length: 14; D gene: TRBD1; CDR3 DNA: TGTGCCAGCAGTTCGGACAGGGTTAAGGTTGAAGCTTTCTTT; CDR3 protein: CASSSDRVKVEAFF
clone size: .; J gene: TRBJ2-1; V gene: TRBV6-5; CDR3 length: 14; D gene: .; CDR3 DNA: TGTGCCAGCAATGGGCAGGGAGCAGTCGATGAGCAGTTCTTC; CDR3 protein: CASNGQGAVDEQFF
clone size: once; J gene: TRBJ2-7; V gene: TRBV5-1; CDR3 length: 14; D gene: TRBD1; CDR3 DNA: TGCGCCAGCAGCTCTCAGGGGGCCTCCTACGAGCAGTACTTC; CDR3 protein: CASSSQGASYEQYF
clone size: .; J gene: TRBJ2-5; V gene: TRBV5-1; CDR3 length: 14; D gene: TRBD1; CDR3 DNA: TGCGCCAGCAGCTTAACAGGGGGTTCGGAGACCCAGTACTTC; CDR3 protein: CASSLTGGSETQYF
clone size: .; J gene: TRBJ2-2; V gene: TRBV7-3; CDR3 length: 14; D gene: .; CDR3 DNA: TGTGCCAGCAGCTTAACGTCGGTTACCGGGGAGCTGTTTTTT; CDR3 protein: CASSLTSVTGELFF
clone size: once; J gene: TRBJ2-5; V gene: TRBV5-1; CDR3 length: 14; D gene: .; CDR3 DNA: TGCGCCAGCAGCACAGGAGGAGGAAAAGAGACCCAGTACTTC; CDR3 protein: CASSTGGGKETQYF
clone size: .; J gene: TRBJ2-1; V gene: TRBV14; CDR3 length: 20; D gene: TRBD2; CDR3 DNA: TGTGCCAGCAGCCAAAAAGGGGGAGTTAGCGGGAGAAGCTCCTACAATGAGCAGTTCTTC; CDR3 protein: CASSQKGGVSGRSSYNEQFF
clone size: few; J gene: TRBJ2-7; V gene: TRBV7-9; CDR3 length: 15; D gene: TRBD2; CDR3 DNA: TGTGCCAGCAGCTTAGGTAGCGGGAGGCCCGTCGAGCAGTACTTC; CDR3 protein: CASSLGSGRPVEQYF
clone size: few; J gene: TRBJ2-7; V gene: TRBV5-1; CDR3 length: 14; D gene: .; CDR3 DNA: TGCGCCAGCAGCTTGGCTCGGAGCTCCTACGAGCAGTACTTC; CDR3 protein: CASSLARSSYEQYF
clone size: .; J gene: TRBJ2-2; V gene: TRBV6-6; CDR3 length: 15; D gene: .; CDR3 DNA: TGTGCCAGCAGACCCCAGGGGATGAGCACCGGGGAGCTGTTTTTT; CDR3 protein: CASRPQGMSTGELFF
clone size: few; J gene: TRBJ1-5; V gene: TRBV14; CDR3 length: 13; D gene: .; CDR3 DNA: TGTGCCAGCAGCCAGGGGCTTTATCAGCCCCAGCATTTT; CDR3 protein: CASSQGLYQPQHF
clone size: .; J gene: TRBJ1-2; V gene: TRBV21-1; CDR3 length: 13; D gene: .; CDR3 DNA: TGTGCCAGCAGCCCCAGGACGGACTATGGCTACACCTTC; CDR3 protein: CASSPRTDYGYTF
clone size: .; J gene: TRBJ2-3; V gene: TRBV6-6; CDR3 length: 15; D gene: TRBD1; CDR3 DNA: TGCGCCAGCTCAGATGAGGGACAGGGAACAGATACGCAGTATTTT; CDR3 protein: CASSDEGQGTDTQYF
clone size: .; J gene: TRBJ1-4; V gene: TRBV7-8; CDR3 length: 14; D gene: TRBD1; CDR3 DNA: TGTGCCAGCAGGCAGGGGGCGGCTAATGAAAAACTGTTTTTT; CDR3 protein: CASRQGAANEKLFF
clone size: few; J gene: TRBJ1-1; V gene: TRBV11-3; CDR3 length: 11; D gene: .; CDR3 DNA: TGTGCCAGCAGCGCACAGGAGAAGCTTTTCTTT; CDR3 protein: CASSAQEKLFF
clone size: .; J gene: TRBJ1-1; V gene: TRBV6-1; CDR3 length: 16; D gene: TRBD1; CDR3 DNA: TGTGCCAGCAGTGAACATGAGACAGGGGGGAACACTGAAGCTTTCTTT; CDR3 protein: CASSEHETGGNTEAFF
clone size: .; J gene: TRBJ2-3; V gene: TRBV9; CDR3 length: 15; D gene: .; CDR3 DNA: TGTGCCAGCAGCGTTACCCAGGGTAGCACAGATACGCAGTATTTT; CDR3 protein: CASSVTQGSTDTQYF
clone size: .; J gene: TRBJ2-3; V gene: TRBV30; CDR3 length: 12; D gene: .; CDR3 DNA: TGTGCCTGGAGGGCCTATACAGATACGCAGTATTTT; CDR3 protein: CAWRAYTDTQYF
clone size: few; J gene: TRBJ2-7; V gene: TRBV27; CDR3 length: 15; D gene: TRBD1; CDR3 DNA: TGTGCCAGCACCCGGACAGGGGCGAGCTCCTACGAGCAGTACTTC; CDR3 protein: CASTRTGASSYEQYF
clone size: once; J gene: TRBJ1-4; V gene: TRBV4-2; CDR3 length: 15; D gene: .; CDR3 DNA: TGTGCCAGCAGCCAAGAAGGGGAGGATAATGAAAAACTGTTTTTT; CDR3 protein: CASSQEGEDNEKLFF
clone size: .; J gene: TRBJ1-4; V gene: TRBV19; CDR3 length: 16; D gene: TRBD1; CDR3 DNA: TGTGCCAGTAGTCCAGGACAGGGGTCCACTAATGAAAAACTGTTTTTT; CDR3 protein: CASSPGQGSTNEKLFF
clone size: .; J gene: TRBJ2-7; V gene: TRBV2; CDR3 length: 15; D gene: .; CDR3 DNA: TGTGCCAGCAGTGAGGAGTTAGACCCACTACGATTGCAGTACTTC; CDR3 protein: CASSEELDPLRLQYF
clone size: .; J gene: TRBJ2-1; V gene: TRBV7-3; CDR3 length: 16; D gene: TRBD2; CDR3 DNA: TGTGCCAGCAGCTTATCGCGCGGCGGGAGGGCGAATGAGCAGTTCTTC; CDR3 protein: CASSLSRGGRANEQFF
clone size: .; J gene: TRBJ2-2; V gene: TRBV9; CDR3 length: 16; D gene: .; CDR3 DNA: TGTGCCAGCAGCGTAGGACTGGGGGCCTTGACCGGGGAGCTGTTTTTT; CDR3 protein: CASSVGLGALTGELFF
clone size: .; J gene: TRBJ2-3; V gene: TRBV5-1; CDR3 length: 14; D gene: TRBD2; CDR3 DNA: TGCGCCAGCAGCTCAGCTAGCGGAACAGATACGCAGTATTTT; CDR3 protein: CASSSASGTDTQYF
clone size: .; J gene: TRBJ1-3; V gene: TRBV25-1; CDR3 length: 13; D gene: .; CDR3 DNA: TGTGCCAGCGCCCAGACACCTGGAAACACCATATATTTT; CDR3 protein: CASAQTPGNTIYF
clone size: .; J gene: TRBJ2-5; V gene: TRBV7-9; CDR3 length: 16; D gene: TRBD1; CDR3 DNA: TGTGCCAGCAGCCCGCGGGGACAGGGGACTTTGGAGACCCAGTACTTC; CDR3 protein: CASSPRGQGTLETQYF
clone size: .; J gene: TRBJ2-1; V gene: TRBV7-2; CDR3 length: 13; D gene: .; CDR3 DNA: TGTGCCAGCAGCTTAGATCCGTCCAATGAGCAGTTCTTC; CDR3 protein: CASSLDPSNEQFF
clone size: .; J gene: TRBJ1-1; V gene: TRBV25-1; CDR3 length: 15; D gene: .; CDR3 DNA: TGTGCCAGCAGTGAAATCGCAAATACTGCCACTGAAGCTTTCTTT; CDR3 protein: CASSEIANTATEAFF
clone size: .; J gene: TRBJ2-3; V gene: TRBV14; CDR3 length: 13; D gene: TRBD2; CDR3 DNA: TGTGCCAGCGGGCTAGCGGGGGGAGATACGCAGTATTTT; CDR3 protein: CASGLAGGDTQYF
clone size: .; J gene: TRBJ2-1; V gene: TRBV9; CDR3 length: 16; D gene: TRBD2; CDR3 DNA: TGTGCCAGCAGCGCGCCTCCGGGACTAGCGGGGGGCGAGCAGTTCTTC; CDR3 protein: CASSAPPGLAGGEQFF
clone size: .; J gene: TRBJ2-7; V gene: TRBV5-5; CDR3 length: 14; D gene: TRBD2; CDR3 DNA: TGTGCCAGCAGCTCTGGACTAGCTGGGTACGAGCAGTACTTC; CDR3 protein: CASSSGLAGYEQYF
clone size: .; J gene: TRBJ2-5; V gene: TRBV5-4; CDR3 length: 14; D gene: TRBD1; CDR3 DNA: TGTGCCAGCAGCCACCACCGGGACAGGGAGACCCAGTACTTC; CDR3 protein: CASSHHRDRETQYF
clone size: .; J gene: TRBJ1-1; V gene: TRBV6-1; CDR3 length: 14; D gene: .; CDR3 DNA: TGTGCCAGCAGTGGAAAGCGTAATCCCACTGAAGCTTTCTTT; CDR3 protein: CASSGKRNPTEAFF
clone size: .; J gene: TRBJ2-7; V gene: TRBV4-1; CDR3 length: 15; D gene: TRBD1; CDR3 DNA: TGCGCCAGCAGCCAAGATGGGACAGGGGGCTTCGAGCAGTACTTC; CDR3 protein: CASSQDGTGGFEQYF
clone size: .; J gene: TRBJ2-4; V gene: TRBV7-8; CDR3 length: 16; D gene: .; CDR3 DNA: TGTGCCAGCAGCTTAGAATGGAGTAGCAGCGAAAACATTCAGTACTTC; CDR3 protein: CASSLEWSSSENIQYF
clone size: .; J gene: TRBJ1-2; V gene: TRBV28; CDR3 length: 11; D gene: .; CDR3 DNA: TGTGCCACCCCCGGTTATCCCGGCTACACCTTC; CDR3 protein: CATPGYPGYTF
clone size: few; J gene: TRBJ2-1; V gene: TRBV5-1; CDR3 length: 17; D gene: TRBD2; CDR3 DNA: TGCGCCAGCAGTAAAGCACCCGGGACTAGCGGTTACAATGAGCAGTTCTTC; CDR3 protein: CASSKAPGTSGYNEQFF
clone size: .; J gene: TRBJ2-4; V gene: TRBV10-1; CDR3 length: 16; D gene: TRBD1; CDR3 DNA: TGCGCCAGCAGTGTACAGGGGATCCGAACCAAAAACATTCAGTACTTC; CDR3 protein: CASSVQGIRTKNIQYF
clone size: .; J gene: TRBJ2-7; V gene: TRBV28; CDR3 length: 14; D gene: TRBD2; CDR3 DNA: TGTGCCAGCACCAAATCCGGGACTAGCGGGAGGCAGTACTTC; CDR3 protein: CASTKSGTSGRQYF
clone size: .; J gene: TRBJ2-7; V gene: TRBV6-5; CDR3 length: 13; D gene: .; CDR3 DNA: TGTGCCAGCAGTTACGGGGGCTCCTACGAGCAGTACTTC; CDR3 protein: CASSYGGSYEQYF
clone size: .; J gene: TRBJ2-7; V gene: TRBV5-6; CDR3 length: 17; D gene: .; CDR3 DNA: TGTGCCAGCAGTCATGGGGGATGGGACCCTTTCTCCTACGAGCAGTACTTC; CDR3 protein: CASSHGGWDPFSYEQYF
clone size: .; J gene: TRBJ2-6; V gene: TRBV19; CDR3 length: 16; D gene: .; CDR3 DNA: TGTGCCAGTAGTCCACGCCGGGACTCCCGGGCCAACGTCCTGACTTTC; CDR3 protein: CASSPRRDSRANVLTF